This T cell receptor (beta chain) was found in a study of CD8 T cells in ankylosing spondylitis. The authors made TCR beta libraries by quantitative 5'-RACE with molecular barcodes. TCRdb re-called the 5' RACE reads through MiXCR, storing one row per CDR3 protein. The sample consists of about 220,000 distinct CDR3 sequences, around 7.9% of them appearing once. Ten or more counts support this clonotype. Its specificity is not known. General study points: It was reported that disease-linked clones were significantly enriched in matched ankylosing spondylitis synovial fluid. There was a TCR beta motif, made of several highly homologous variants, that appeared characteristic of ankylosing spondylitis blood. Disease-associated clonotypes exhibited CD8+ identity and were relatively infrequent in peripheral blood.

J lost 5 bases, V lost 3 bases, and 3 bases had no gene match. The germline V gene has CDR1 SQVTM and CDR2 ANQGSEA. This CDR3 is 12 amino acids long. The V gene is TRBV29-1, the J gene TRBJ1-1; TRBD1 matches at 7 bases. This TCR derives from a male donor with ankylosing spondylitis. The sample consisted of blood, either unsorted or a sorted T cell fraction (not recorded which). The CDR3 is CSVDSGGTEAFF. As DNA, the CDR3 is TGCAGCGTTGATTCAGGGGGGACTGAAGCTTTCTTT.